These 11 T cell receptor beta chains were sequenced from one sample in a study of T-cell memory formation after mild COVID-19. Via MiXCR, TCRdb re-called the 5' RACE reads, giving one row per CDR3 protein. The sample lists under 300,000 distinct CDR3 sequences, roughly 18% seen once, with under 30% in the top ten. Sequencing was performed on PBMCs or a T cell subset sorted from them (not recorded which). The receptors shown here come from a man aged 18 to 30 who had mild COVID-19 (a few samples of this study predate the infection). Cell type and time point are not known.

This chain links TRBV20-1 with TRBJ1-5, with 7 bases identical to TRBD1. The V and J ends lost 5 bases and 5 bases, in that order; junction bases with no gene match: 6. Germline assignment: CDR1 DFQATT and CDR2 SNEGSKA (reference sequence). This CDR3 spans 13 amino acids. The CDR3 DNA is TGCAGTGCTCGGACAGGACCTCATCAGCCCCAGCATTTT. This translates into CSARTGPHQPQHF.

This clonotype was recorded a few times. CDR3 loop: CASSLRTVEDTQYF. CDR3 nucleotide sequence: TGTGCCAGCAGCTTGCGAACCGTGGAAGATACGCAGTATTTT. This sequence joins TRBV7-2 and TRBJ2-3; D ambiguous. CDR3 size: 14 residues. V lost 3 bases and J 5 bases, leaving 12 bases between the germline ends. Germline assignment: CDR1 SGHTA and CDR2 FQGNSA.

The CDR3 region is CASSQDVRNYGYTF. The CDR3 DNA sequence: TGTGCCAGCAGCCAAGATGTGAGGAACTATGGCTACACCTTC. The chain carries TRBV4-2 and TRBJ1-2; no firm D call. Trimming took 0 bases from V and 2 from J, leaving 7 bases between them. The CDR3 has 14 amino acids. CDR1 and CDR2 (germline): LGHNA, YNFKEQ.

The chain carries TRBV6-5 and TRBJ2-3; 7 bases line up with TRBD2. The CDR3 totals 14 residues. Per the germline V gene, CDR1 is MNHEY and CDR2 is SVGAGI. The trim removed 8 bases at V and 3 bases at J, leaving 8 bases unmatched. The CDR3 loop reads CASGAGGSTDTQYF. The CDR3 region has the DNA TGTGCCAGCGGGGCCGGGGGGAGTACAGATACGCAGTATTTT.

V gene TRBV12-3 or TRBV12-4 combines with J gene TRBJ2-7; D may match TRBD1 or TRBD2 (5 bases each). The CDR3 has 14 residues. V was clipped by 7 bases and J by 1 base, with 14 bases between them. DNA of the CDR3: TGTGCCAGCACCCGGGACGGCGGATCCTACGAGCAGTACTTC. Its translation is CASTRDGGSYEQYF.

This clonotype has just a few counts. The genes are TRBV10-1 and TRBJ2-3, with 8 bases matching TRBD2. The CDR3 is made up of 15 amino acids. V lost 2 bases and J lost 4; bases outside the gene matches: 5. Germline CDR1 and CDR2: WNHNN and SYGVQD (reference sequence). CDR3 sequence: CASSEIRGGPDTQYF. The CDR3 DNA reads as TGCGCCAGCAGTGAGATCCGGGGGGGCCCAGATACGCAGTATTTT.

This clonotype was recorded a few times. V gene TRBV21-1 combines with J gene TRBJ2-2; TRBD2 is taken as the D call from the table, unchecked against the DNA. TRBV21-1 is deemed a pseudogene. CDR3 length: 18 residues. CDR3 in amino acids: CASSKAPPLPPSTGELFF. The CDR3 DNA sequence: TGTGCCAGCAGCAAAGCCCCGCCCCTCCCCCCGAGCACCGGGGAGCTGTTTTTT.

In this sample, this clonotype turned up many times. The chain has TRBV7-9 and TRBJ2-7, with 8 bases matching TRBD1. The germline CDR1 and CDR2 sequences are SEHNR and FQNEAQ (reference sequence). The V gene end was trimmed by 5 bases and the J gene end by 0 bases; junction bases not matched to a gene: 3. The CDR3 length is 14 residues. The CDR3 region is CASSLDRASYEQYF. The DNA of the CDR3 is TGTGCCAGCAGCCTGGACAGGGCCTCCTACGAGCAGTACTTC.

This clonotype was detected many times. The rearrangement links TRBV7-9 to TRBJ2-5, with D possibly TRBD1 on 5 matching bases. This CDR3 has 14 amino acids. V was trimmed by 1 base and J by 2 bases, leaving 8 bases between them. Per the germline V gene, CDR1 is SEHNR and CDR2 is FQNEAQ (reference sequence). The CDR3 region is CASSLGGRQETQYF. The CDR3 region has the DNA TGTGCCAGCAGCTTAGGGGGCAGACAAGAGACCCAGTACTTC.

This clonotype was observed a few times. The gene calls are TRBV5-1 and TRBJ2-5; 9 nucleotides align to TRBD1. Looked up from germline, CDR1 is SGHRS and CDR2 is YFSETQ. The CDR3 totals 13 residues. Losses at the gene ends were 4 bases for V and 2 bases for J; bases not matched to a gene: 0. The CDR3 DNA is TGCGCCAGCAGCGGACAGGGGCAAGAGACCCAGTACTTC. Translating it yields CASSGQGQETQYF.

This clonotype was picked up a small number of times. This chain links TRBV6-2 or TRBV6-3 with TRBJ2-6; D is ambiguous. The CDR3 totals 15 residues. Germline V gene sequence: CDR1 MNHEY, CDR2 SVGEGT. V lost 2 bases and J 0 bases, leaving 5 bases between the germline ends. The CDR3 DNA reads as TGTGCCAGCAGTTACGGAAACTCTGGGGCCAACGTCCTGACTTTC. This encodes CASSYGNSGANVLTF.